This passage covers 12 T cell receptor beta chains from one sample sequenced in a study of T cell changes during pregnancy in multiple sclerosis. Assay used: immunoSEQ multiplex PCR; TCRdb lists only in-frame clones, some missing. Of approximately 92,000 clones listed, 85% to 95% were seen once; the top ten hold 2% to 3%. The sequences come from peripheral blood, collected in the first trimester of pregnancy. All receptors derive from a female donor with multiple sclerosis, enrolled in a pregnancy study.

The chain is built from TRBV19 and TRBJ1-1, with D uncertain. V lost 1 base to trimming and J lost 2 bases, with 5 bases between them. CDR1 and CDR2 (germline): LNHDA, SQIVND (reference sequence). The CDR3 is 13 residues long. CDR3 residues: CASSIGGNTEAFF. CDR3 nucleotides: TGTGCCAGTAGTATAGGCGGCAACACTGAAGCTTTCTTT.

The V gene is TRBV6-5, the J gene TRBJ1-5; D is undetermined. V lost 6 bases and J lost 3, with 9 bases in between. The CDR3 is 13 residues long. The germline V gene has CDR1 MNHEY and CDR2 SVGAGI. CDR3: CASRAGVNQPQHF. The CDR3, as DNA: TGTGCCAGCAGGGCAGGCGTCAATCAGCCCCAGCATTTT.

V gene TRBV23-1 combines with J gene TRBJ2-7; 7 bases are a match to TRBD2. TRBV23-1 qualifies as an ORF whose function is uncertain. V shed 2 bases, J shed 2 bases, and the junction held 18 bases outside the gene matches. The CDR3 consists of 19 residues. CDR3 in DNA: TGCGCCAGCAGTCAAGGCCGGGACTTCCGGCTGGCGGGGGCCTACGAGCAGTACTTC. Translated, it gives CASSQGRDFRLAGAYEQYF.

This clone appeared a single time. A junction end diverges from the germline sequence, so it may reflect a read error. This chain links TRBV19 with TRBJ2-2; D is perhaps TRBD1 (6 bases). The CDR3 has 14 residues. From germline, CDR1 is LNHDA and CDR2 SQIVND (reference sequence). This chain's CDR3 is CASQQGAHTGELFF. The DNA for the CDR3 is TGTGCCAGTCAACAGGGCGCACACACTGGGGAGCTGTTTTTT.

In its sample, this clone was seen once. The rearrangement links TRBV5-4 to TRBJ2-1; no reliable D call. Between the trimmed V and J ends, which lost 0 bases and 14 bases, there was a span of 12 bases. The germline CDR1 and CDR2 sequences are SGHNT and YYREEE (reference sequence). This CDR3 has 12 amino acids. The CDR3 spells CASSLVDQVEFF. In DNA, the CDR3 is TGTGCCAGCAGCTTGGTCGATCAGGTAGAGTTCTTC.

CDR3 in DNA: TGTGCCAGCAGCTTAACAGGGGGCGCGGGCACCGGGGAGCTGTTTTTT. Its translation is CASSLTGGAGTGELFF. This rearrangement joins TRBV5-4 to TRBJ2-2; 9 nucleotides line up with TRBD1. Looked up from germline, CDR1 is SGHNT and CDR2 is YYREEE (reference sequence). V was pared by 2 bases and J by 4 bases, with 6 bases of the junction left unmatched. The CDR3 is 16 amino acids.

The chain joins TRBV6-6 to TRBJ2-7; 9 nucleotides agree with TRBD1. The CDR3 contains 14 residues. Trimming removed 2 bases from V and 6 bases from J; junction bases left unmatched: 5. Per germline, CDR1 MNHNY and CDR2 SVGAGI (reference sequence). The CDR3 loop is CASSYPIQGAEQYF. As DNA, the CDR3 is TGTGCCAGCAGTTACCCTATACAGGGGGCCGAGCAGTACTTC.

The CDR3 coding sequence is TGTGCCAGCAGTAGACAGGTTAACTACGAGCAGTACTTC. Translation gives CASSRQVNYEQYF. J is TRBJ2-7 and V is TRBV6-5, with D possibly matching TRBD1 (6 bases). Trimming removed 5 bases at V and 3 bases at J, with 11 bases between. From germline, CDR1 is MNHEY and CDR2 SVGAGI. The CDR3 length is 13 residues.

The gene calls are TRBV6-1 and TRBJ2-3, with TRBD1 matching 7 bases. J lost 1 base, V lost 2 bases, and 3 bases had no gene match. From germline, CDR1 is MNHNS and CDR2 SASEGT. This CDR3 has 15 amino acids. The CDR3 DNA sequence: TGTGCCAGCAGTGAACTAACAGGGGGCACAGATACGCAGTATTTT. It codes for CASSELTGGTDTQYF.

V gene TRBV18 combines with J gene TRBJ1-1; D remains unclear. The CDR3 totals 14 residues. V was shortened by 4 bases and J by 7 bases, with 16 bases between the two germline ends. The germline gives CDR1 KGHSH, CDR2 LQKENI. In DNA, the CDR3 is TGTGCCAGCTCACACTCCGCCGGCGGGGATGAAGCTTTCTTT. It yields the protein CASSHSAGGDEAFF.

The V gene is TRBV9, the J gene TRBJ2-1; D is possibly TRBD2 (5 bases). The CDR3 contains 14 residues. V was cut by 4 bases and J by 4 bases, with 12 bases left in between. The germline V gene has CDR1 SGDLS and CDR2 YYNGEE. The CDR3 loop is CASSQHGLYNEQFF. DNA for the CDR3: TGTGCCAGCAGCCAACACGGACTTTACAATGAGCAGTTCTTC.

This clone has more than one count but fewer than ten. This rearrangement joins TRBV27 to TRBJ2-1, with a weak D call TRBD2 (6 bases). Germline lookup yields CDR1 MNHEY and CDR2 SMNVEV (reference sequence). V was trimmed by 5 bases and J by 0 bases, leaving 29 bases between them. This CDR3 has 21 residues. The CDR3 coding sequence is TGTGCCAGCAGTCTCTATCCGGGACTCGGGGACCTGATTAGCTCCTACAATGAGCAGTTCTTC. Amino acid sequence: CASSLYPGLGDLISSYNEQFF.